Each of the 25 T cell receptor beta chains below was sequenced from the same sample in a study of shared clonotypes between healthy human individuals. Repertoires were generated with immunoSEQ multiplex PCR, while TCRdb's copy carries only in-frame clones and drops some. The sample yields roughly 2.1 million clones, under 95% seen once. CD45RO-negative, CCR7-positively selected cells formed the naive CD8 fraction, excluding terminally differentiated effector memory CD45RA+ cells. The sequenced sample consisted of naive CD8+ T cells from PBMCs. The receptors come from a man between 18 and 35 years old in good health. Some clones in this sample may be carry-over from other donors' samples.

In regard to this clone: Within the sample, other DNA sequences also encode this same CDR3. This chain connects TRBV6-6 to TRBJ1-1, with TRBD1 matching over 8 bases. Germline values: CDR1 MNHNY, CDR2 SVGAGI (reference sequence). The V segment lost 6 bases and the J segment 4 bases; nucleotides outside the gene matches: 7. The CDR3 loop spans 14 amino acids. CDR3 loop: CASSPDRVGTEAFF. DNA of the CDR3: TGTGCCAGCAGCCCGGACAGGGTCGGCACTGAAGCTTTCTTT.

This clone came up once. V gene TRBV27 combines with J gene TRBJ2-2; the match to TRBD2 covers 8 bases. Germline V gene lookup returns CDR1 MNHEY and CDR2 SMNVEV (reference sequence). V dropped 3 bases and J dropped 6; count of bases not matched to a gene: 6. The length of the CDR3 is 15 residues. In DNA, the CDR3 is TGTGCCAGCAGTTTTTTAGCGGGATCAGCCGGGGAGCTGTTTTTT. Encoded protein: CASSFLAGSAGELFF.

This clone was seen only once. V usage is TRBV27 and J usage is TRBJ2-1; 10 bases fit TRBD2. CDR1 and CDR2 (germline): MNHEY, SMNVEV (reference sequence). The CDR3 has 16 residues. V was pared by 8 bases and J by 4 bases, with 11 bases of the junction left unmatched. The chain's CDR3 is CASHQTTSGKYNEQFF. CDR3 nucleotide sequence: TGTGCCAGCCATCAAACAACTAGCGGGAAGTACAATGAGCAGTTCTTC.

In this sample, this clone turned up once. This chain joins TRBV11-2 and TRBJ2-7, with unresolved D. Looked up from germline, CDR1 is SGHAT and CDR2 is FQNNGV. The CDR3 is made up of 15 amino acids. V lost 1 base and J lost 3, with 13 bases in between. The CDR3 is CASSLVTRSDYEQYF. In nucleotides, the CDR3 is TGTGCCAGCAGCTTAGTGACACGCTCAGACTACGAGCAGTACTTC.

This clone was detected a few times. The chain links TRBV6-5 to TRBJ1-1, with D perhaps matching TRBD1 (5 bases). V dropped 4 bases and J dropped 8 bases, with 14 bases sitting between them. Germline V gene lookup returns CDR1 MNHEY and CDR2 SVGAGI. The length of the CDR3 is 13 residues. In DNA form, the CDR3 reads TGTGCCAGCAGTTCCGGGGGTCTGAGAGAAGCTTTCTTT. It encodes CASSSGGLREAFF.

This chain's CDR3 is CASSTAPSQPQHF. The CDR3 DNA sequence: TGTGCCAGCAGCACCGCACCAAGTCAGCCCCAGCATTTT. The chain uses TRBV7-3 and TRBJ1-5; unclear D gene. V was cut by 5 bases and J by 6 bases, with 11 bases left in between. The CDR3 consists of 13 residues. The germline CDR1 and CDR2 sequences are SGHTA and FQGTGA.

This CDR3 is CASSEWGQLSYNEQFF. For the CDR3, the DNA is TGTGCCAGCAGTGAATGGGGACAGCTCTCCTACAATGAGCAGTTCTTC. The chain uses TRBV25-1 and TRBJ2-1; 7 bases agree with TRBD1. The length of the CDR3 is 16 residues. V was clipped by 1 base and J by 0 bases; unmatched bases: 3. Germline CDR1 is MGHDK and CDR2 is SYGVNS.

This clone was seen only once. The chain carries TRBV27 and TRBJ2-5; 11 bases fit TRBD2. The germline gives CDR1 MNHEY, CDR2 SMNVEV (reference sequence). V was clipped by 6 bases and J by 5 bases; unmatched bases: 5. CDR3 length: 14 residues. CDR3 DNA: TGTGCCAGCAGAATAGCGGGAGGGGGGGAGACCCAGTACTTC. Its translation is CASRIAGGGETQYF.

This sequence joins TRBV27 and TRBJ2-3; TRBD1 is a possible D gene (5 bases). The CDR3 has 16 amino acids. Germline V lookup: CDR1 MNHEY, CDR2 SMNVEV (reference sequence). The V end was cut by 5 bases, the J end by 2 bases, with 17 bases between. In DNA, the CDR3 is TGTGCCAGCAGTCCCTCAATAGGGGAAGACACAGATACGCAGTATTTT. The encoded protein is CASSPSIGEDTDTQYF.

This chain uses TRBV4-1 with TRBJ2-1, with 16 positions matching TRBD2. Per germline, CDR1 MGHRA and CDR2 YSYEKL. The CDR3 spans 17 residues. After removal of 1 base from V and 8 bases from J, the junction contained 5 bases not matched to a gene. CDR3 loop: CASSQGGTSGRGHEQFF. CDR3 DNA: TGCGCCAGCAGCCAAGGGGGGACTAGCGGGAGGGGTCATGAGCAGTTCTTC.

The V gene is TRBV19, the J gene TRBJ2-1; 9 bases align to TRBD2. CDR3 length equals 15 residues. Per germline, CDR1 LNHDA and CDR2 SQIVND (reference sequence). J lost 6 bases, V lost 1 base, and 4 bases had no gene match. CDR3: CASSIGGGRANEQFF. The CDR3 nucleotides are TGTGCCAGTAGTATAGGGGGCGGGAGGGCCAATGAGCAGTTCTTC.

The rearrangement links TRBV19 to TRBJ2-5; 7 bases align to TRBD2. Germline assignment: CDR1 LNHDA and CDR2 SQIVND (reference sequence). The CDR3 has 14 amino acids. J gave up 5 bases and V 7 bases, and 10 bases lay outside the gene matches. The DNA of the CDR3 is TGTGCCAGTAAAATGACTAGCCGGACGGAGACCCAGTACTTC. Translation gives CASKMTSRTETQYF. The full variable domain, in which reference TRBV19 and TRBJ2-5 provide the parts outside the CDR3, is DGGITQSPKYLFRKEGQNVTLSCEQNLNHDAMYWYRQDPGQGLRLIYYSQIVNDFQKGDIAEGYSVSREKKESFPLTVTSAQKNPTAFYLCASKMTSRTETQYFGPGTRLLVL.

Regarding this clone: The same CDR3 is also encoded by other DNA sequences in this sample. V is TRBV19 and J is TRBJ2-7, with D perhaps given as TRBD1 or TRBD2 (5 bases each). The CDR3 is 15 residues long. Looked up from germline, CDR1 is LNHDA and CDR2 is SQIVND (reference sequence). The V gene lost 0 bases and the J gene lost 4 bases, with 13 bases spanning the gap. The CDR3, as DNA: TGTGCCAGTAGTATAGATCCGGGGCTGTCTTACGAGCAGTACTTC. Protein sequence: CASSIDPGLSYEQYF.

V is TRBV25-1 and J is TRBJ2-1, with a tentative D call TRBD2 (5 bases). The germline V gene encodes CDR1 MGHDK and CDR2 SYGVNS. CDR3 length equals 14 residues. V was trimmed by 4 bases and J by 4 bases, leaving 11 bases between them. CDR3 nucleotides: TGTGCCAGCAGTGTTGCCACGGGATACAATGAGCAGTTCTTC. Translation gives CASSVATGYNEQFF.

The chain carries TRBV5-1 and TRBJ2-5, with TRBD1 identical over 7 bases. The CDR3 is made up of 14 amino acids. The V gene's germline CDR1 is SGHRS and CDR2 YFSETQ. Trimming at V came to 4 bases and at J to 4 bases, leaving 7 bases not matched to a gene. The DNA for the CDR3 is TGCGCCAGCAGCGGAACGGGACAGAGAGAGACCCAGTACTTC. Amino acid sequence: CASSGTGQRETQYF.

The gene calls are TRBV30 and TRBJ2-7; D is undetermined. V was shortened by 2 bases and J by 0 bases, with 11 bases between the two germline ends. Germline CDR1 reads GTSNPN; CDR2 reads SVGIG (reference sequence). The CDR3 totals 14 residues. The DNA of the CDR3 is TGTGCCTGGAGTCAGGCTTCGAGCTCCTACGAGCAGTACTTC. It codes for CAWSQASSSYEQYF.

This sequence joins TRBV28 and TRBJ2-3, with 13 positions matching TRBD2. V was pared by 3 bases and J by 5 bases, with 5 bases of the junction left unmatched. Germline V gene sequence: CDR1 MDHEN, CDR2 SYDVKM. The CDR3 extends over 16 amino acids. The CDR3 DNA reads TGTGCCAGCAGTTTCCGGACTAGCGGGAGCGGAGATACGCAGTATTTT. It translates to CASSFRTSGSGDTQYF.

The chain recombines TRBV19 with TRBJ2-7; no definite D call. This CDR3 spans 14 amino acids. The germline V and J ends were trimmed by 1 base and 0 bases, with 7 bases remaining between them. In germline, CDR1 is LNHDA, CDR2 SQIVND (reference sequence). The CDR3 nucleotides are TGTGCCAGTAGTATAGGGCTGAACTCCTACGAGCAGTACTTC. This gives the protein CASSIGLNSYEQYF.

The chain has TRBV2 and TRBJ2-7, with 8 positions matching TRBD2. The CDR3 is 15 residues long. Germline CDR1 is SNHLY and CDR2 is FYNNEI. V shed 2 bases and J 6 bases; nucleotides not matched to a gene: 9. Here the CDR3 reads CASSERAGVISEQYF. Written as DNA, the CDR3 is TGTGCCAGCAGTGAAAGAGCGGGAGTGATCTCCGAGCAGTACTTC.

A note on this clone: The sample has other DNA sequences that encode this CDR3 too. The chain has TRBV9 and TRBJ2-2, with D perhaps matching TRBD1 (8 bases). Germline CDR1 is SGDLS and CDR2 is YYNGEE. The V end lost 1 base, the J end lost 1 base, and 11 bases lay between the germline ends. CDR3 length equals 16 residues. The CDR3 reads CASSVSGTGNTGELFF. In DNA, the CDR3 is TGTGCCAGCAGCGTAAGCGGGACAGGGAACACCGGGGAGCTGTTTTTT.

This clone was observed once. The genes are TRBV7-2 and TRBJ2-3; 9 bases map to TRBD2. The CDR3 loop spans 16 amino acids. The V and J ends lost 1 base and 0 bases, in that order; junction bases with no gene match: 2. Germline-derived CDR1 and CDR2 are SGHTA and FQGNSA. The CDR3 DNA follows: TGTGCCAGCAGCTTAGACGGGACTAGCAGCACAGATACGCAGTATTTT. Translating it yields CASSLDGTSSTDTQYF.

This chain uses TRBV7-9 with TRBJ2-3; 16 bases are a match to TRBD2. The CDR3 is made up of 19 amino acids. CDR1 is SEHNR and CDR2 is FQNEAQ in the germline V gene (reference sequence). The junction had 13 bases not matched to a gene; V was cut back by 5 bases and J by 5 bases. The CDR3 nucleotides read TGTGCCAGCAGCCCCCCCTCCGGGACTAGCGGGAGGGTTCGAGATACGCAGTATTTT. Its protein product is CASSPPSGTSGRVRDTQYF.

The V and J genes are TRBV10-3 and TRBJ1-6; D is possibly TRBD1 (6 bases). The germline V and J ends were trimmed by 6 bases and 7 bases, with 19 bases remaining between them. The CDR3 is made up of 16 amino acids. In germline, CDR1 is ENHRY, CDR2 SYGVKD. In nucleotides, the CDR3 is TGTGCCATCAGGGGAACAGGGTCTACCAACAATTCACCCCTCCACTTT. Protein: CAIRGTGSTNNSPLHF.

This clone occurred once. V gene TRBV7-3 combines with J gene TRBJ1-2, with TRBD1 matching 9 bases. Looked up from germline, CDR1 is SGHTA and CDR2 is FQGTGA. The junction had 15 bases not matched to a gene; V was cut back by 5 bases and J by 8 bases. The CDR3 covers 16 residues. The CDR3: CASSAEGQGLGYGYTF. CDR3 in DNA: TGTGCCAGCAGCGCCGAGGGACAGGGTTTAGGCTACGGCTACACCTTC. Complete variable domain (other parts from reference TRBV7-3 and TRBJ1-2): GAGVSQTPSNKVTEKGKYVELRCDPISGHTALYWYRQSLGQGPEFLIYFQGTGAADDSGLPNDRFFAVRPEGSVSTLKIQRTERGDSAVYLCASSAEGQGLGYGYTFGSGTRLTVV.

The chain carries TRBV10-3 and TRBJ1-2; a possible D gene is TRBD1 (5 bases). Germline V gives CDR1 ENHRY, CDR2 SYGVKD. This CDR3 spans 15 amino acids. With 2 bases removed from V and 6 bases from J, the gap between germline ends came to 16 bases. Written as DNA, the CDR3 is TGTGCCATCAGTGAGATCCTGGGGGGATCGAATGGCTACACCTTC. Translating it yields CAISEILGGSNGYTF.